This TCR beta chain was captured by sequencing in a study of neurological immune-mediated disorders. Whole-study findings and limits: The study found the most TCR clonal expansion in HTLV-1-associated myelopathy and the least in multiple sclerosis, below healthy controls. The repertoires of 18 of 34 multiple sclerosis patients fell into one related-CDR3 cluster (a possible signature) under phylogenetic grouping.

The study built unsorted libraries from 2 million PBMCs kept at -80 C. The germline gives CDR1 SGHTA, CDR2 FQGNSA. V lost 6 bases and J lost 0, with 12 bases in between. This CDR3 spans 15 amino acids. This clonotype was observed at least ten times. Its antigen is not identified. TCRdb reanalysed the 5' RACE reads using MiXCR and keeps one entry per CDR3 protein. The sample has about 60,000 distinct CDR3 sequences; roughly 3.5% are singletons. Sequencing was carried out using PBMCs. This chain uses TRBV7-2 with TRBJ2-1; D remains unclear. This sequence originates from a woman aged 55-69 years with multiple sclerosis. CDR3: CASSSTLSSYNEQFF. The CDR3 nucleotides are TGTGCCAGCAGTTCCACTTTGAGCTCCTACAATGAGCAGTTCTTC. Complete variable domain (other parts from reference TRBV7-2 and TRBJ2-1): GAGVSQSPSNKVTEKGKDVELRCDPISGHTALYWYRQSLGQGLEFLIYFQGNSAPDKSGLPSDRFSAERTGGSVSTLTIQRTQQEDSAVYLCASSSTLSSYNEQFFGPGTRLTVL.